These 6 T cell receptor beta chains were sequenced from one sample in a study of blood T cell repertoires in COVID-19. Profiling relied on immunoSEQ multiplex PCR, and the TCRdb table lists in-frame clones only, not all of them. The sample holds about 220,000 clones, approximately 83% seen once. Sequencing was performed on PBMCs or T cells enriched from blood (not recorded which). The receptors shown here come from a woman in her sixties who had recovered from COVID-19.

This sequence joins TRBV6-5 and TRBJ1-6; 7 nucleotides match TRBD1. This CDR3 comprises 15 residues. With 6 bases clipped from V and 6 bases from J, the junction kept 8 bases outside the gene matches. Per germline, CDR1 MNHEY and CDR2 SVGAGI. CDR3 in DNA: TGTGCCAGCAGATTACCAGGGGGGCCTAATTCACCCCTCCACTTT. It encodes CASRLPGGPNSPLHF.

This chain links TRBV18 with TRBJ2-1; D ambiguous. Per germline, CDR1 KGHSH and CDR2 LQKENI. V was trimmed by 2 bases and J by 9 bases, leaving 8 bases between them. The CDR3 extends over 12 amino acids. CDR3 bases: TGTGCCAGCTCACCAGCGTCTGGTGAGCAGTTCTTC. Translating gives CASSPASGEQFF.

V gene TRBV6-1 combines with J gene TRBJ2-2; D is perhaps TRBD1 (6 bases). Deletions cut 2 bases from V and 4 bases from J, with 11 bases between. This CDR3 has 15 amino acids. Germline V gene lookup returns CDR1 MNHNS and CDR2 SASEGT. CDR3 nucleotides: TGTGCCAGCAGTGAATTTGGGGGCATCACCGGGGAGCTGTTTTTT. Translation: CASSEFGGITGELFF.

This clone was recorded a few times. The chain has TRBV7-9 and TRBJ2-1, with TRBD2 matching 11 bases. CDR1 and CDR2 from the germline V gene are SEHNR and FQNEAQ (reference sequence). CDR3 length: 15 amino acids. The trim removed 5 bases at V and 5 bases at J, leaving 5 bases unmatched. The CDR3 sequence is CASSPGTSGDNEQFF. CDR3 nucleotides: TGTGCCAGCAGCCCGGGGACTAGCGGTGACAATGAGCAGTTCTTC.

This clone was observed at least ten times. The chain recombines TRBV7-9 with TRBJ2-5; D possibly corresponds to TRBD2 (6 bases). With 5 bases removed from V and 6 bases from J, the gap between germline ends came to 10 bases. The CDR3 totals 12 residues. Germline V CDR1 and CDR2: SEHNR, FQNEAQ (reference sequence). This chain's CDR3 is CASSRDSKTQYF. DNA for the CDR3: TGTGCCAGCAGCCGGGACTCTAAGACCCAGTACTTC.

A few counts support this clone. The CDR3 bases are TGTGCCAGCAGCGACCAGGGGTACTCACCCCTCCACTTT. This translates into CASSDQGYSPLHF. The chain combines TRBV6-2 or TRBV6-3 with TRBJ1-6; TRBD1 might be the D (6 bases). This CDR3 spans 13 amino acids. V was clipped by 6 bases and J by 10 bases, with 13 bases between them. The germline CDR1 and CDR2 sequences are MNHEY and SVGEGT.